Following are 15 T cell receptor beta chains from one sample sequenced in a study of early T cells in non-severe SARS-CoV-2 infection. TCRdb independently ran MiXCR on the 5' RACE reads; one entry per CDR3 protein. In the table there are about 77,000 distinct CDR3 sequences, 5% of which are singletons. The sample in question was whole blood, obtained at baseline. Every receptor here comes from an adult who was a healthcare worker with PCR-confirmed SARS-CoV-2 infection or an uninfected control (not recorded which).

The chain recombines TRBV30 with TRBJ2-3; 10 bases are shared with TRBD2. Germline CDR1 and CDR2: GTSNPN and SVGIG (reference sequence). The CDR3 length is 16 residues. Trimming removed 1 base from V and 5 bases from J; junction bases left unmatched: 9. CDR3 amino acids: CAWSGEREGRGDTQYF. The CDR3 DNA is TGTGCCTGGAGTGGAGAGCGGGAGGGCCGTGGAGATACGCAGTATTTT.

This clonotype was recorded many times. V gene TRBV7-8 combines with J gene TRBJ1-1; 7 bases align to TRBD1. Germline V gene data show CDR1 as SGHVS and CDR2 as FQNEAQ. The V segment lost 6 bases and the J segment 1 base; nucleotides outside the gene matches: 8. The CDR3 consists of 15 residues. The CDR3, as DNA: TGTGCCAGCAGAGCGGAGGGGGCTCGGAACACTGAAGCTTTCTTT. It specifies CASRAEGARNTEAFF.

The chain employs TRBV29-1 and TRBJ1-1, with TRBD1 as a possible D gene (5 bases). CDR3 length: 14 residues. The germline V and J ends were trimmed by 6 bases and 4 bases, with 18 bases remaining between them. Germline values: CDR1 SQVTM, CDR2 ANQGSEA. CDR3 protein: CSVVSTALGTEAFF. CDR3 DNA: TGCAGCGTCGTGTCGACAGCTTTGGGCACTGAAGCTTTCTTT.

The V and J genes are TRBV7-6 and TRBJ2-1; 10 positions agree with TRBD2. Trimming removed 2 bases from V and 7 bases from J; junction bases left unmatched: 5. This CDR3 has 15 residues. Germline V gives CDR1 SGHVS, CDR2 FNYEAQ. CDR3 sequence (DNA): TGTGCCAGCAGCTTACTAGCGGGAGTTTGGAATGAGCAGTTCTTC. It translates to CASSLLAGVWNEQFF. Based on the CDR3 plus reference TRBV7-6 and TRBJ2-1, the full variable domain is GAGVSQSPRYKVTKRGQDVALRCDPISGHVSLYWYRQALGQGPEFLTYFNYEAQQDKSGLPNDRFSAERPEGSISTLTIQRTEQRDSAMYRCASSLLAGVWNEQFFGPGTRLTVL.

In this sample, this clonotype turned up many times. The genes are TRBV19 and TRBJ2-3; D not certain. This CDR3 has 15 amino acids. CDR1 and CDR2 from the germline V gene are LNHDA and SQIVND (reference sequence). Trimming stripped 3 bases from V and 4 bases from J, with 14 bases between. The CDR3 coding sequence is TGTGCCAGTAGTATTTTAGGGTCCGGCGCAGATACGCAGTATTTT. Translation gives CASSILGSGADTQYF. The full variable domain, completed using reference TRBV19 and TRBJ2-3, is DGGITQSPKYLFRKEGQNVTLSCEQNLNHDAMYWYRQDPGQGLRLIYYSQIVNDFQKGDIAEGYSVSREKKESFPLTVTSAQKNPTAFYLCASSILGSGADTQYFGPGTRLTVL.

This clonotype was seen at least ten times. This chain links TRBV20-1 with TRBJ2-1, with TRBD1 as a possible D gene (5 bases). V lost 5 bases to trimming and J lost 8 bases, with 13 bases between them. This CDR3 region has 12 residues. CDR1 DFQATT and CDR2 SNEGSKA come from the germline V gene (reference sequence). CDR3 bases: TGCAGTGCTTCCAGGGTCGCCTATGAGCAGTTCTTC. Translated, it gives CSASRVAYEQFF.

This clonotype was observed at least ten times. The chain is built from TRBV7-9 and TRBJ2-7; D is unclear. The V and J ends lost 4 bases and 4 bases respectively, with 5 bases between them. This CDR3 has 11 amino acids. Germline V gene sequence: CDR1 SEHNR, CDR2 FQNEAQ (reference sequence). CDR3 nucleotide sequence: TGTGCCAGCAGCTCCCCTTACGAGCAGTACTTC. Translating gives CASSSPYEQYF.

This clonotype was found a few times. This sequence joins TRBV11-2 and TRBJ2-4, with 8 bases aligning to TRBD1. CDR1 and CDR2 (germline): SGHAT, FQNNGV. After removal of 2 bases from V and 0 bases from J, the junction contained 3 bases not matched to a gene. CDR3 size: 16 residues. This CDR3 is CASSLSGGEAKNIQYF. The CDR3 bases are TGTGCCAGCAGCTTATCAGGGGGCGAAGCCAAAAACATTCAGTACTTC.

To note about this clonotype: This may arise from a read error, as a much more abundant clone is one base away. The CDR3 end shows no conserved phenylalanine or tryptophan, and so a read error is likely. The chain has TRBV6-1 and TRBJ2-7, with TRBD1 matching over 7 bases. Germline lookup yields CDR1 MNHNS and CDR2 SASEGT. J was trimmed by 0 bases and V by 4 bases; bases with no gene match: 6. The CDR3 loop spans 15 amino acids. The CDR3 DNA reads as TGTGCCAGCAGTGCGGACAGGCAAACCTCCTACGAGCAGTACCTC. Translating it yields CASSADRQTSYEQYL.

This clonotype appeared many times. The chain couples TRBV12-3 or TRBV12-4 to TRBJ2-1, with TRBD1 matching 9 bases. The CDR3 has 15 amino acids. The V gene end was trimmed by 6 bases and the J gene end by 4 bases; junction bases not matched to a gene: 7. The CDR3 DNA reads as TGTGCCAGCAGAATACAGGGGGCTGGTTACAATGAGCAGTTCTTC. As protein: CASRIQGAGYNEQFF.

This clonotype was observed a handful of times. The chain uses TRBV12-3 or TRBV12-4 and TRBJ2-7; 7 nucleotides align to TRBD1. J gave up 2 bases and V 5 bases, and 6 bases lay outside the gene matches. This CDR3 has 14 residues. CDR3 nucleotide sequence: TGTGCCAGCAGTCCCCGGGACAGCCCCTACGAGCAGTACTTC. Its translation is CASSPRDSPYEQYF.

This clonotype has at least ten counts. The rearrangement joins TRBV7-9 to TRBJ1-1; 10 bases are a match to TRBD1. CDR3 size: 16 residues. Germline trimming cut 5 bases from V and 3 bases from J; bases unmatched to any gene: 9. Looked up from germline, CDR1 is SEHNR and CDR2 is FQNEAQ (reference sequence). For the CDR3, the DNA is TGTGCCAGCAGCCCTACGGGACAGGGGTTGTACACTGAAGCTTTCTTT. Protein sequence: CASSPTGQGLYTEAFF. The full variable domain, its missing parts supplied by reference TRBV7-9 and TRBJ1-1, is DTGVSQNPRHKITKRGQNVTFRCDPISEHNRLYWYRQTLGQGPEFLTYFQNEAQLEKSRLLSDRFSAERPKGSFSTLEIQRTEQGDSAMYLCASSPTGQGLYTEAFFGQGTRLTVV.

V and J are TRBV20-1 and TRBJ2-2, with TRBD2 matching over 7 bases. V was clipped by 3 bases and J by 4 bases; unmatched bases: 8. The CDR3 has 15 amino acids. Looked up from germline, CDR1 is DFQATT and CDR2 is SNEGSKA (reference sequence). Here the CDR3 DNA reads TGCAGTGCTAGTCCTGGACTAGTAGCCACCGGGGAGCTGTTTTTT. Amino acids: CSASPGLVATGELFF.

This clonotype was observed at least ten times. This chain uses TRBV5-5 with TRBJ1-5; a weak D match, TRBD1 (6 bases). CDR3 length: 14 amino acids. From germline, CDR1 is SGHKS and CDR2 YYEKEE (reference sequence). V lost 1 base, J lost 1 base, and 6 bases lay in between. The CDR3 spells CASSLTGSNQPQHF. As DNA, the CDR3 is TGTGCCAGCAGCTTGACAGGGAGCAATCAGCCCCAGCATTTT.

In this sample, this clonotype turned up many times. V is TRBV20-1 and J is TRBJ2-1; D could derive from TRBD1 or TRBD2 (5 bases each). Germline V lookup: CDR1 DFQATT, CDR2 SNEGSKA (reference sequence). Trimming shortened V by 2 bases and J by 8 bases, and 19 bases separated the two germline ends. This CDR3 spans 15 amino acids. The CDR3 spells CSARRDAASSYEQFF. Written as DNA, the CDR3 is TGCAGTGCTAGACGGGACGCGGCCTCGTCCTATGAGCAGTTCTTC.